These T cell receptor beta chains were read from a single sample in a study of Graves' ophthalmopathy and Graves' hyperthyroidism. In TCRdb, the multiplex PCR reads were re-called with MiXCR into one record per CDR3 protein. The table has about 370,000 distinct CDR3 sequences, about 17% seen once. The specimen was peripheral blood. Receptors originate from a woman aged 18-35 years with Graves' ophthalmopathy. Each CDR3 is given with its conserved first and last residue.

len,j_gene,v_gene,CDR3aa
14,TRBJ1-1,TRBV7-2,CASRAGGMRTEAFF
12,TRBJ1-2,TRBV6-2/TRBV6-3,CASSRTTGRGTF
15,TRBJ1-2,TRBV6-1,CASSAYRGTNYGYTF
13,TRBJ2-2,TRBV9,CASSVGGTGELFF
12,TRBJ2-7,TRBV6-2/TRBV6-3,CASSPPILEQYF
16,TRBJ2-2,TRBV7-8,CASSLRGTGGTGELFF
15,TRBJ2-2,TRBV6-2/TRBV6-3,CASRDTSARTGELFF
17,TRBJ2-5,TRBV6-2/TRBV6-3,CASSDFLLAGNEETQYF
13,TRBJ1-6,TRBV7-2,CASSPGQGATLHF
14,TRBJ1-2,TRBV30,CAWSVLGGTYGYTF
15,TRBJ1-5,TRBV30,CAWNTGTGDNQPQHF
13,TRBJ2-7,TRBV6-5,CASSYSVGGEQYF
17,TRBJ2-5,TRBV6-2/TRBV6-3,CASTAGTGPPRGETQYF
15,TRBJ2-7,TRBV7-2,CASSSGGGLSWEQYF
15,TRBJ2-7,TRBV12-3/TRBV12-4,CASRLTSGISYEQYF
13,TRBJ2-7,TRBV2,CASLYQGSYEQYF
15,TRBJ2-5,TRBV29-1,CSAKGMTSPRETQYF
18,TRBJ1-2,TRBV15,CATSDGLPHQPPNYGYTF
15,TRBJ2-7,TRBV15,CATSRDGGLVREQYF
14,TRBJ1-1,TRBV27,CASSYRGVNTEAFF
18,TRBJ2-7,TRBV11-2,CASSAPGLAGPGRKEQYF
12,TRBJ2-7,TRBV6-6,CASRFGIHEQYF